What follows describes a single T cell receptor (beta chain). The antigen remains unidentified. This entry is derived from a study of cytomegalovirus exposure and HLA in healthy donors. Overall study results and limits: The likely origin of a cluster of highly shared sequence variants was a sequencing artifact. In an earlier analysis, about 87% or about 30%: the productive usage of most TCR beta V segments.

PCR involved 60 Vbeta and 13 Jbeta primers. The data were produced by immunoSEQ multiplex PCR, yet TCRdb's version contains in-frame clones alone and is incomplete. The sample carries more than 85,000 clones, approximately 82% recorded once. V was shortened by 2 bases and J by 0 bases, with 8 bases between the two germline ends. The germline V gene encodes CDR1 SGHNT and CDR2 YYREEE (reference sequence). The CDR3 covers 14 residues. At collection, donors were nominally healthy, but unrecorded immune exposures were probable. The sample was PBMCs. The rearrangement joins TRBV5-4 to TRBJ1-1, with D perhaps matching TRBD1 (6 bases). The clonotype was recovered from a man aged 35 to 55 in good health and CMV-seropositive. The CDR3 sequence is CASSFTGLNTEAFF. The CDR3 nucleotides are TGTGCCAGCAGCTTTACAGGGCTGAACACTGAAGCTTTCTTT.